One and the same sample provided the 12 T cell receptor beta chains below, sequenced in a study of tumor-infiltrating lymphocytes in primary liver carcinoma. Between about 17 and 34 mg of unsorted bulk tissue served as the source from which RNA and DNA were co-extracted. Starting material of roughly 0.45 ug total RNA yielded TCR beta cDNA via a constant-region primer. Construction of TCR beta libraries relied on three successive nested multiplex PCR rounds employing slightly modified ARM-PCR. Use of TRBV1-TRBV30 forward primers with a C-beta reverse primer characterized the first two PCR rounds, which lasted roughly 9 cycles each. TCRdb reprocessed the multiplex PCR reads via MiXCR and lists one record per CDR3 protein. The table records some 120,000 distinct CDR3 sequences, 55% to 75% of them present only once. Material: liver tumor tissue from sampling region 1. Regarding subset: tumor region T1, superior pole. These receptors originate from a woman aged 60-75 years with primary liver carcinoma and hepatitis B virus infection.

A note on this clonotype: A read error is possible here, since a much larger clone lies one base away. This chain connects TRBV29-1 to TRBJ2-5, with a weak D call TRBD2 (6 bases). Trimming left V 5 bases short and J 8 bases short, with 18 bases between. The germline gives CDR1 SQVTM, CDR2 ANQGSEA. This CDR3 has 13 residues. The CDR3 is CSVYVAGRDTQYF. CDR3 coding DNA: TGCAGCGTTTATGTAGCCGGGCGGGATACCCAGTACTTC.

Comments on this clonotype: A much larger clone sits a single nucleotide away, making a read error possible. The V gene is TRBV12-3 or TRBV12-4, the J gene TRBJ1-1, with TRBD1 matching over 10 bases. Germline trimming cut 8 bases from V and 6 bases from J; bases unmatched to any gene: 6. This CDR3 has 13 amino acids. Here the CDR3 reads CASRWTGGSEAFF. The CDR3 DNA follows: TGTGCCAGCCGCTGGACAGGGGGGTCTGAAGCTTTCTTT.

About this clonotype itself: At one end the junction does not follow the germline gene, possibly because of a read error. The genes are TRBV6-4 and TRBJ2-3; TRBD2 aligns across 8 bases. Germline assignment: CDR1 MRHNA and CDR2 SNTAGT. The CDR3 contains 15 residues. The CDR3 spells CASSDLAGNTDAQYF. The CDR3, as DNA: TGTGCCAGCAGTGATTTAGCGGGAAATACAGATGCGCAGTATTTT.

This clonotype has a count of ten or more. This chain joins TRBV6-5 and TRBJ2-2; unclear D gene. Germline assignment: CDR1 MNHEY and CDR2 SVGAGI. Trimming took off 2 bases at V and 6 bases at J, with 13 bases between the two ends. The length of the CDR3 is 15 residues. The CDR3 loop reads CASSYGRNLAGELFF. The CDR3, as DNA: TGTGCCAGCAGTTACGGACGGAATCTCGCCGGGGAGCTGTTTTTT.

The chain employs TRBV11-1 and TRBJ2-7; no reliable D call. The V end lost 1 base, the J end lost 6 bases, and 7 bases lay between the germline ends. The CDR3 has 12 residues. Germline lookup yields CDR1 SGHAT and CDR2 FQDESV (reference sequence). The CDR3, as DNA: TGTGCCAGCAGCTTAGACAGAGGCGAGCAGTACTTC. Encoded protein: CASSLDRGEQYF.

For this clonotype: With a much larger clone just one base away, this may be a read error. The chain combines TRBV4-1 with TRBJ1-5; D is unclear. V lost 8 bases and J lost 0, with 26 bases in between. This CDR3 is 19 amino acids long. The germline V gene has CDR1 MGHRA and CDR2 YSYEKL. The chain's CDR3 is CASWGGLVGQNYSNQPQHF. CDR3 nucleotide sequence: TGCGCCAGCTGGGGAGGGTTAGTCGGGCAAAATTATAGCAATCAGCCCCAGCATTTT.

This clonotype was observed at least ten times. The chain employs TRBV4-1 and TRBJ2-2; 8 bases fit TRBD1. The ends lost 0 bases at V and 4 bases at J; junction bases unmatched: 4. Germline V lookup: CDR1 MGHRA, CDR2 YSYEKL. CDR3 length: 16 amino acids. CDR3 bases: TGCGCCAGCAGCCAAGAGGAGACAGGGGTCACCGGGGAGCTGTTTTTT. Protein product: CASSQEETGVTGELFF.

The chain is built from TRBV12-3 or TRBV12-4 and TRBJ2-7; D gene uncertain. The V and J ends lost 8 bases and 5 bases respectively, with 10 bases between them. This CDR3 region has 11 residues. CDR3 amino acids: CASRWSDEQYF. The CDR3 DNA is TGTGCCAGCCGTTGGTCCGACGAGCAGTACTTC.

The chain joins TRBV11-2 to TRBJ2-1; 9 positions agree with TRBD2. Trimming cost V 10 bases and J 9 bases; bases outside gene matches: 25. There are 18 residues in the CDR3. CDR1 is SGHAT and CDR2 is FQNNGV in the germline V gene. CDR3 in amino acids: CANNLVLAGGSGPLEQFF. The DNA of the CDR3 is TGTGCCAACAACTTAGTATTGGCGGGAGGGTCCGGCCCACTTGAGCAGTTCTTC. Combining the CDR3 with reference TRBV11-2 and TRBJ2-1 gives the whole variable domain EAGVAQSPRYKIIEKRQSVAFWCNPISGHATLYWYQQILGQGPKLLIQFQNNGVVDDSQLPKDRFSAERLKGVDSTLKIQPAKLEDSAVYLCANNLVLAGGSGPLEQFFGPGTRLTVL.

In regard to this clonotype: Because it lacks the conserved phenylalanine or tryptophan at the end, this CDR3 is likely a read error. The V call is TRBV11-2, the J call TRBJ2-5; 11 bases line up with TRBD2. This CDR3 region has 14 residues. Germline-derived CDR1 and CDR2 are SGHAT and FQNNGV. CDR3 bases: TGTGACAGCAGCTGGACTAGCGGGCAAGAGACCCAGTACTAC. As protein: CDSSWTSGQETQYY.

As for this clonotype: A single base separates this from a much larger clone, so it may be a read error. The rearrangement links TRBV5-4 to TRBJ1-1, with D possibly matching TRBD1 (5 bases). V was shortened by 0 bases and J by 2 bases, with 11 bases between the two germline ends. CDR3 length: 15 amino acids. From germline, CDR1 is SGHNT and CDR2 YYREEE (reference sequence). The CDR3 sequence is CASSLARGANTEAFF. CDR3 bases: TGTGCCAGCAGCTTGGCGAGGGGCGCCAACACTGAAGCTTTCTTT. The entire variable domain, with the rest obtained from reference TRBV5-4 and TRBJ1-1, is as follows: ETGVTQSPTHLIKTRGQQVTLRCSSQSGHNTVSWYQQALGQGPQFIFQYYREEENGRGNFPPRFSGLQFPNYSSELNVNALELDDSALYLCASSLARGANTEAFFGQGTRLTVV.

With respect to this clonotype: A single base separates this from a much larger clone, so it may be a read error. This chain joins TRBV6-5 and TRBJ2-1, with 7 bases lining up with TRBD2. The CDR3 is made up of 17 amino acids. V lost 2 bases, J lost 6 bases, and 13 bases stayed unmatched. CDR1 and CDR2 from the germline V gene are MNHEY and SVGAGI. This CDR3 is CASSYRVGGPSGNEQFF. CDR3 nucleotides: TGTGCCAGCAGTTACAGGGTGGGAGGGCCGAGTGGCAATGAGCAGTTCTTC.